The rows below give T cell receptor beta chains drawn from one sample of a study of molecular identifiers for immune sequencing clone quantification. TCRdb recomputed calls from the PCR reads with MiXCR, one row per CDR3 protein. The sample has 80,000 to 130,000 distinct CDR3 sequences, roughly 34% seen once; the top ten hold approximately 3.8%. Sequenced material: naive CD8+ T cells from blood, with Jurkat cell RNA spiked in. The source of these receptors is a human donor in good health. Some libraries in this study had Jurkat cell RNA spiked in. Both conserved end residues are trimmed from each CDR3.

J,V,CDR3
TRBJ2-5,TRBV11-2,ASSMGKETQY
TRBJ2-5,TRBV11-3,ASSLRQPGLQETQY
TRBJ2-1,TRBV29-1,GAQRGYSYNEQI
TRBJ2-7,TRBV7-9,ASSLDQPEQY
TRBJ2-1,TRBV28,ASPPLGEGADNEQF
TRBJ2-3,TRBV4-3,ASSTELGTDTQY
TRBJ1-5,TRBV5-6,ASSFSDQPLH
TRBJ2-3,TRBV11-3,ASSLEGLAGEGTDTQY
TRBJ1-1,TRBV19,ASLGGNYRANTEAF
TRBJ2-3,TRBV19,ASSIIGGITDTQY
TRBJ2-4,TRBV7-2,ASSLELSGGDIQY
TRBJ2-2,TRBV19,ASSPSGARELF
TRBJ2-3,TRBV27,ASSPTQASTDTQY
TRBJ2-2,TRBV12-3/TRBV12-4,ASSKENTGELF
TRBJ2-3,TRBV7-9,AIPPGQGPDTQY
-,TRBV5-4,ASRFAGPPYEQF
TRBJ2-7,TRBV6-5,ASSYSTRTGGYEQY
TRBJ1-1,TRBV28,ASSLAQGVVNTEAF
TRBJ2-3,TRBV5-6,ASSTTSTQY
TRBJ2-4,TRBV4-2,ASSQVMGIKNIQY
TRBJ2-7,TRBV9,ASSAGGEYEQY
TRBJ2-3,TRBV28,ASSFRKTDTQY
TRBJ2-3,TRBV14,ASSQGWGLTDTQY
TRBJ2-5,TRBV20-1,SARRRPYQETQY
TRBJ1-5,TRBV12-3/TRBV12-4,ASSLPGQPQH
TRBJ1-1,TRBV13,ASSPGRNTEAF
TRBJ2-1,TRBV7-8,ASSLRGSRFDEQI
TRBJ2-5,TRBV9,ASSVIADPETQY
TRBJ2-5,TRBV28,ASSPLGPPQETQY
TRBJ2-5,TRBV19,ASQDRGQETQY